The clone carrying this T cell receptor beta chain has ten or more counts. This entry comes from a study of blood T cells in healthy people across ages. Germline V CDR1 and CDR2: MGHRA, YSYEKL. Trimming took 0 bases from V and 4 from J; bases not matched to a gene: 7. This CDR3 spans 17 amino acids. A second PCR, run for 7 to 11 cycles, used a sample-barcoded 5' primer plus a J-beta primer mix. TCRdb independently ran MiXCR on the 5' RACE reads; one entry per CDR3 protein. The sample lists about 650,000 distinct CDR3 sequences, over 40% seen once, with approximately 13% in the top ten. The sample was blood. The rearrangement joins TRBV4-1 to TRBJ2-1; 9 bases line up with TRBD1. This TCR was recovered from a woman at least 80 years old in good health. DNA for the CDR3: TGCGCCAGCAGCCAAGAATTGGGGACAGGGTTGTACAATGAGCAGTTCTTC. As protein: CASSQELGTGLYNEQFF.